The clone carrying this T cell receptor beta chain has just one count. This record belongs to a study of blood T cell repertoires in COVID-19. About the study: Some COVID-19 samples were acute and others convalescent; all came from the United States, Italy and Spain. In each case, the material was cDNA or gDNA derived from T cells, B-cell-depleted T cells, or PBMCs.

CDR1 and CDR2 from the germline V gene are KGHDR and SFDVKD. With 5 bases removed from V and 6 bases from J, the gap between germline ends came to 16 bases. The CDR3 runs 15 residues. TCRdb's copy holds only in-frame clones and misses some; the assay was immunoSEQ multiplex PCR. The table includes approximately 90,000 clones, under 85% detected once. The genes are TRBV24-1 and TRBJ2-1, with a tentative D call TRBD2 (8 bases). The receptor's source is a man aged 70-80 years with acute or convalescent COVID-19. The source material was peripheral blood. CDR3 protein: CATSAREGASNEQFF. The CDR3 nucleotides read TGTGCCACCAGTGCCCGGGAGGGGGCGAGCAATGAGCAGTTCTTC.